Below, one TCR beta chain is given with its context. Authors' analysis steps: The authors estimated nucleated cell counts from reference gene primer amplification. Assay used: immunoSEQ multiplex PCR; TCRdb lists only in-frame clones, some missing. The V and J calls and clone size come from that table; D and trimming were worked out from the DNA. The sample consists of nearly 55,000 clones, about 91% of them appearing once. Trimming removed 0 bases from V and 7 bases from J, with 10 bases in between. The CDR3 has 14 residues. Germline V gene data show CDR1 as ENHRY and CDR2 as SYGVKD. The data stem from a study of blood T cell repertoires in COVID-19. Overall study: Specimens from acute and convalescent COVID-19 originated in the United States, Italy and Spain. The cDNA or gDNA used as material had been derived from T cells, B-cell-depleted T cells, or PBMCs.

The clonotype comes from a woman aged 60-75 years with active or convalescent COVID-19. Sequencing was carried out using peripheral blood. The gene calls are TRBV10-3 and TRBJ1-3, with D unclear. CDR3 coding DNA: TGTGCCATCAGTGAGTCGATGACGAGGAACACCATATATTTT. It yields the protein CAISESMTRNTIYF.